This T cell receptor (beta chain) derives from a study of shared clonotypes between healthy human individuals (dated by TCRdb to 2018 to 2021). With regard to the full study: A couple of women and a few men aged 18 to 49 years were included in the cohort. To increase sequencing depth and limit assay-specific biases, TCR repertoire library preparation and sequencing were carried out by different laboratories using diverse techniques. To estimate repertoire size and how much clonotype sharing occurs between individuals, the study deeply sequenced the blood TCR repertoires of roughly 5 healthy adults. For each donor, CD4 naive and CD4 memory were each run on three plates, CD8 naive on two plates, and CD8 memory on one plate. Between about 0.85 and 8.9 billion PBMCs per donor were obtained by leukapheresis.

For the CD8 naive samples, CD45RO-negative cells were positively selected for CCR7, yielding a CD45RA+CCR7+ population from which TemRA cells were excluded. The donors were healthy, HIV-negative adults who had no recently reported acute infections or vaccinations. Every donor was a Caucasian adult living in Nashville, Tennessee, USA. Blood was obtained by leukapheresis, after which PBMCs were separated by Ficoll-Histopaque density gradient centrifugation and cryopreserved in liquid nitrogen vapor phase. Analytical flow cytometry was used to check the purity and quantity of every magnetically sorted T cell population. Genomic DNA was isolated from every sorted fraction and measured by UV absorbance on a Nanodrop 2000c. Using the deep immunoSEQ assay, TCR CDR3 regions were amplified from genomic DNA by multiplex PCR. Genomic DNA extracted from each cell subset was distributed evenly over all wells of several immunoSEQ 96-well plates, and each plate served as one replicate. Each replicate PCR for sorted subsets received roughly 200 ng genomic DNA, equal to about 30,000 T cell genomes. Purified libraries were quantified with a Qubit 3.0 fluorometer, sized on a Bioanalyzer 2100, and re-quantified with the KAPA Library Quantification kit. Every immunoSEQ 96-well plate was sequenced on a separate single-read 150-cycle Illumina NextSeq 550 flow cell. From the authors' description of their analysis: Because the immunoSEQ output included only junctional sequences and no quality scores, the filtering could not be the same as the filtering used for full-length reads. Sequences were annotated with PyIR, a Python wrapper for IgBLAST v1.9, and V/J genes and CDR3 were assigned using IMGT germline references. Any read was removed if the V/J assignment was weak (E-value above 1e-6), the CDR3 was missing, or the read contained stop codons, out-of-frame junctions, or ambiguous translated residues. A V3J clonotype was defined by an identical inferred V gene, J gene, and CDR3 amino acid sequence. Percentage overlap between repertoires was calculated by dividing the number of shared unique clonotypes by the size of the smaller repertoire. Three approaches were used to assess repertoire richness: RTK rarefaction, the Chao1 estimator, and Recon v2.1 estimates of unobserved clonotypes. For all TCRbeta clonotypes obtained by the gDNA method from a handful of donors, generation probabilities were computed with OLGA. In its TCRdb copy, this immuneACCESS table keeps in-frame sequences only and misses some clones. Where compared with another copy, unresolved V genes explain less than half of these, and the others have no known cause. V, J and clone size reflect that table, while D and trimming were determined from the DNA. For this sample there are around 640,000 clones; about 96% appear just once. The ten largest clones add up to about 0.11% of the sample.

With regard to this clone: No cognate antigen has been identified for it. Per-nucleotide qualities are absent, and no much larger clonotype sits a single base away.

The study at large found these results: Naive subsets generally had larger estimated clonotype richness than memory subsets did. Sampling was limited to blood, and TCR repertoires in tissue likely differ from TCR repertoires in blood. Compared with non-shared clonotypes, the clonotypes found in all four sorted-subset donors had higher generation probabilities. Because the study included a small number of donors, the genetic and exposure-history diversity represented was limited. Pairwise subsampling indicated that sequencing depth was expected to affect the degree of clonotype sharing among donors. Incomplete sequencing was indicated by rarefaction of sorted-subset datasets, despite the large sequencing depth. Across four donors, approximately 5% of naive CD4, over 3% of naive CD8, about 2.3% of memory CD4, and approximately 0.4% of memory CD8 clonotypes were shared.

V loses 6 bases of germline sequence and J loses 3 bases, and the interval between the two ends is 12 bases. The CDR3 spans 13 residues, from the cysteine through the phenylalanine. The sequence is cut down to CDR3 DNA, 39 bases in frame from base 1. As encoded in the germline V gene, CDR1 is MDHEN while CDR2 is SYDVKM. The sequenced material came from naive CD8+ T cells sorted from blood. Reading the label with the study, this specimen's cell subset or site is: CD45RA+CCR7+. The clonotype originates from a woman in her thirties in good health. This receptor chain uses TRBV28 and TRBJ2-7; the best D guess is TRBD2, with 6 bases matching. The nucleotides read TGTGCCAGCAGCCTCGGGGAGGACTACGAGCAGTACTTC. This codes for CASSLGEDYEQYF.